These T cell receptor beta chains were read from a single sample in a study of cytomegalovirus exposure and HLA in healthy donors. Sequenced by immunoSEQ multiplex PCR; TCRdb stores in-frame clones only, minus some. The profile covers around 130,000 clones, with about three quarters appearing a single time and about 1.8% taken by the ten largest. Sequencing was carried out using PBMCs. The receptors stem from a woman aged 40-49 years in good health and CMV-seronegative. Each CDR3 is given with its conserved first and last residue. D genes are given only for firm matches. Not all rows give a size; the values are once, few, many and, for expanded clones, a class.

TGTGCCAGCAGCGCACTACAGGGTGGAGAAAAACTGTTTTTT	CASSALQGGEKLFF	.	14	TRBJ1-4	TRBV6-1	.
TGCAGCGTTGAAATTGCGTCAACCAACACCGGGGAGCTGTTTTTT	CSVEIASTNTGELFF	.	15	TRBJ2-2	TRBV29-1	.
TGTGCCAGCAGCCAGGACAGCTACGAGCAGTACTTC	CASSQDSYEQYF	few	12	TRBJ2-7	TRBV6-6	.
TGTGCCAGCAGTGCCACAGGGGCCGAGCAGTACTTC	CASSATGAEQYF	.	12	TRBJ2-7	TRBV28	TRBD1
TGTGCCAGCAGTGAAAGTCGGGGGGTCCGCTCTGGGGCCAACGGCCTGACTTTC	CASSESRGVRSGANGLTF	.	18	TRBJ2-6	TRBV25-1	TRBD2
TGTGCCAGCAGCCAGGGACTAGCGGGGGCCCGGGCATCCTACGAGCAGTACTTC	CASSQGLAGARASYEQYF	.	18	TRBJ2-7	TRBV9	TRBD2
TGTGCCAGCAGCTTAGGGCTGGATCAGCCCCAGCATTTT	CASSLGLDQPQHF	.	13	TRBJ1-5	TRBV7-8	.
TGCAGCGTTGGAGGGGTCGCGGGAGGGACAGATACGCAGTATTTT	CSVGGVAGGTDTQYF	.	15	TRBJ2-3	TRBV29-1	TRBD2
TGTGCCAGCATTGACAGGAAGGCTGGAAACACCATATATTTT	CASIDRKAGNTIYF	.	14	TRBJ1-3	TRBV28	.
TGCGCCAGCAAGGGCGGGGGGACGAACACCGGGGAGCTGTTTTTT	CASKGGGTNTGELFF	.	15	TRBJ2-2	TRBV5-1	TRBD2
TGTGCCACCAGCAGAGAACAGAAAAGCAATCAGCCCCAGCATTTT	CATSREQKSNQPQHF	.	15	TRBJ1-5	TRBV15	.
TGTGCCAGCAGAGGTCGACAGGGGAACACTGAAGCTTTCTTT	CASRGRQGNTEAFF	.	14	TRBJ1-1	TRBV27	TRBD1
TGTGCCAGCAGTGGCACCGGGACTAGCTTGTCAGATACGCAGTATTTT	CASSGTGTSLSDTQYF	.	16	TRBJ2-3	TRBV2	TRBD2
TGTGCCAGCAGCCAAGAGGGGGCGGTCACCGGGGAGCTGTTTTTT	CASSQEGAVTGELFF	.	15	TRBJ2-2	TRBV14	.
TGTGCCAGCAGTCTCGACAGGGTGCCAGATACGCAGTATTTT	CASSLDRVPDTQYF	.	14	TRBJ2-3	TRBV27	TRBD1
TGTGCCAGCAGTGAGAAGGGGGCCAACGGCCTGACTTTC	CASSEKGANGLTF	.	13	TRBJ2-6	TRBV2	TRBD1
TGTGCCAGCAGCCCCGGGACAGGGAGAAAGGAAAACACCATATATTTT	CASSPGTGRKENTIYF	.	16	TRBJ1-3	TRBV7-3	TRBD1
TGTGCCAGCAGCAAAGGGGCGGGGAACACTGAAGCTTTCTTT	CASSKGAGNTEAFF	.	14	TRBJ1-1	TRBV21-1	.
TGTGCCAGTAGTATAGATGAGACAAGCTACGAGCAGTACTTC	CASSIDETSYEQYF	.	14	TRBJ2-7	TRBV19	.
TGCGCCAGCAGCTTGCCCTTCGCCTACGAGCAGTACTTC	CASSLPFAYEQYF	.	13	TRBJ2-7	TRBV5-1	.
TGTGCCAGCAGCTTCATGACGGGTGAAGCTTTCTTT	CASSFMTGEAFF	few	12	TRBJ1-1	TRBV5-6	.
TGCGCCAGCTCCAACCAAGGGGGCGGAACTGAAGCTTTCTTT	CASSNQGGGTEAFF	.	14	TRBJ1-1	TRBV5-1	TRBD1
TGTGCCAGTAGTCGGGGACTAGTCCCCAACGAGCAGTACTTC	CASSRGLVPNEQYF	few	14	TRBJ2-7	TRBV19	TRBD2
TGTGCCAGCAGCTTCCCCCCCGCTAATGAAAAACTGTTTTTT	CASSFPPANEKLFF	few	14	TRBJ1-4	TRBV7-9	.
TGTGCCAGCAGTTACCAGTGGACAGCATACAATGAGCAGTTCTTC	CASSYQWTAYNEQFF	.	15	TRBJ2-1	TRBV6-5	.
TGTGCCAGCAGCCCTCGTCAGGAGCGGCCCACAGATACGCAGTATTTT	CASSPRQERPTDTQYF	.	16	TRBJ2-3	TRBV27	.
TGTGCCAGCAGCCCCCGAAGGGGGGGGTTAGCCAAAAACATTCAGTACTTC	CASSPRRGGLAKNIQYF	.	17	TRBJ2-4	TRBV7-9	.
TGTGCCAGCAGCCCTGGACAGGGTCGCACAGATACGCAGTATTTT	CASSPGQGRTDTQYF	few	15	TRBJ2-3	TRBV5-4	TRBD1
TGTGCCAGCAGCTTGAGGCTAGCGGGACCCAGCACAGATACGCAGTATTTT	CASSLRLAGPSTDTQYF	.	17	TRBJ2-3	TRBV5-4	TRBD2
TGTGCCAGCAGCTTGGGACTGCTGAACACTGAAGCTTTCTTT	CASSLGLLNTEAFF	few	14	TRBJ1-1	TRBV5-8	.
TGTGCCAGCAGCTCCCTGGGCCCGCTGCCCAACACTGAAGCTTTCTTT	CASSSLGPLPNTEAFF	.	16	TRBJ1-1	TRBV7-9	.
TGTGCCAGCAGTGAAGACGGACAGATTAATTCACCCCTCCACTTT	CASSEDGQINSPLHF	.	15	TRBJ1-6	TRBV6-1	.
TGTGCCTGGAGTGTGGGCAGGAGGAGTGAAGCTTTCTTT	CAWSVGRRSEAFF	.	13	TRBJ1-1	TRBV30	.
TGTGCCAGCAGCTTGACCCCAGGGGTTGCTGGACAGGCCGTGAACACTGAAGCTTTCTTT	CASSLTPGVAGQAVNTEAFF	.	20	TRBJ1-1	TRBV5-4	TRBD1
TGTGCCAGCAGTGCGTGGACTAGCCGCGACAATGAGCAGTTCTTC	CASSAWTSRDNEQFF	.	15	TRBJ2-1	TRBV27	TRBD2
TGTGCCTGGAGTCCGCCGGGGGACCAGTACTTC	CAWSPPGDQYF	few	11	TRBJ2-5	TRBV30	.
TGTGCCAGTAAGATCCGGGACAGGGACGACGAGCAGTACTTC	CASKIRDRDDEQYF	.	14	TRBJ2-7	TRBV27	TRBD1
TGTGCCAGCAGCAAAGTTACTCAAGAGACCCAGTACTTC	CASSKVTQETQYF	.	13	TRBJ2-5	TRBV21-1	.
TGTGCCAGCAGTGTGAGGGAGAGGGATACGCAGTATTTT	CASSVRERDTQYF	.	13	TRBJ2-3	TRBV6-4	.
TGCGCCAGCAGCCAAGTGGAGGGGGGGCCGTCTGATACGCAGTATTTT	CASSQVEGGPSDTQYF	.	16	TRBJ2-3	TRBV4-1	.
TGTGCCAGTAGTCCCTTCGACAGGGAAGAGACCCAGTACTTC	CASSPFDREETQYF	once	14	TRBJ2-5	TRBV19	TRBD1
TGTGCCAGCAGTTTTAGCGGCCTGGGCAATGAGCAGTTCTTC	CASSFSGLGNEQFF	.	14	TRBJ2-1	TRBV27	.
TGTGCCAGCAGCGTAGCTGGGACTAGCGACGAGCAGTACTTC	CASSVAGTSDEQYF	.	14	TRBJ2-7	TRBV9	TRBD2
TGTGCCAGCTCACCACCAACGGACAGGGCGGTGGGCTACACCTTC	CASSPPTDRAVGYTF	.	15	TRBJ1-2	TRBV18	TRBD1
TGTGCCAGCAGTTCGCCGGGGGGCTCAGAGACCCAGTACTTC	CASSSPGGSETQYF	.	14	TRBJ2-5	TRBV6-6	.
TGTGCCAGCAGCTTTTTCTCCGGGTCGACCGGGGAGCTGTTTTTT	CASSFFSGSTGELFF	.	15	TRBJ2-2	TRBV7-8	.
TGTGCCAGCAGCCCGACACTAGCAGATACGCAGTATTTT	CASSPTLADTQYF	.	13	TRBJ2-3	TRBV4-2	.
TGTGCCAGCATACTGGACAGGGATAACACCGGGGAGCTGTTTTTT	CASILDRDNTGELFF	.	15	TRBJ2-2	TRBV6-1	TRBD1
TGTGCCAGCAGCGCCCAAGGGACTTCCACAGATACGCAGTATTTT	CASSAQGTSTDTQYF	.	15	TRBJ2-3	TRBV7-3	.
TGTGCCAGCAGCCTAACGGACAAGGCTAATTCACCCCTCCACTTT	CASSLTDKANSPLHF	.	15	TRBJ1-6	TRBV14	.
TGTGCCAGCAGCCCCGAAGGGGAGAACACTGAAGCTTTCTTT	CASSPEGENTEAFF	.	14	TRBJ1-1	TRBV6-4	.
TGTGCCAGCAGTTTTTACCGGCAGGCGTACCAAGAGACCCAGTACTTC	CASSFYRQAYQETQYF	.	16	TRBJ2-5	TRBV28	.
TGTGCCAGCAGCCCAGGACTAGCGCTCGAGCAGTACTTC	CASSPGLALEQYF	.	13	TRBJ2-7	TRBV7-3	TRBD2
TGTGCCAGCAGCTCCGGGTGGCCGCTGAGCACAGATACGCAGTATTTT	CASSSGWPLSTDTQYF	few	16	TRBJ2-3	TRBV13	.
TGTGCCAGTAGTACCCGAATCCAGACTGACTACGAGCAGTACTTC	CASSTRIQTDYEQYF	.	15	TRBJ2-7	TRBV19	.
TGTGCCAGCAGCCCGACCAAAGGAGGAAATTACGAGCAGTACTTC	CASSPTKGGNYEQYF	.	15	TRBJ2-7	TRBV2	.
TGTGCCAGCAGACCGAGAGGACTACCCAATGAGCAGTTCTTC	CASRPRGLPNEQFF	.	14	TRBJ2-1	TRBV7-9	.
TGTGCCAGCAGCCGTAGCCCGGACACTAGCACAGATACGCAGTATTTT	CASSRSPDTSTDTQYF	.	16	TRBJ2-3	TRBV7-6	.
TGTGCAAGTCGCTTATTCTGGACTGAGAGCTCCTACAATGAGCAGTTCTTC	CASRLFWTESSYNEQFF	.	17	TRBJ2-1	TRBV12-2	.
TGTGCCAGCAGCCCAGAAGGTAGCGGGAGCACAGATACGCAGTATTTT	CASSPEGSGSTDTQYF	.	16	TRBJ2-3	TRBV13	TRBD2